This TCR beta chain stems from a study of OX40 agonist ivuxolimab in advanced cancers. This CDR3 region has 15 residues. Germline V gene data show CDR1 as SGHRS and CDR2 as YFSETQ. The junction had 10 bases not matched to a gene; V was cut back by 4 bases and J by 6 bases. If patients had autoimmune disease history or systemic immunosuppression, they were excluded. Sequencing used immunoSEQ multiplex PCR; TCRdb keeps in-frame clones, though not all of them. Of 65,000 or so clones listed, about four fifths are singletons. The specimen was CD4+ or CD8+ T cells sorted from blood, collected in a trial of the OX40 agonist ivuxolimab. This sequence joins TRBV5-1 and TRBJ2-7, with 10 bases matching TRBD1. The TCR originated in an adult with an advanced solid tumor such as melanoma, head and neck, liver or kidney cancer. The CDR3 here is CASSTAGTGAGEQYF. CDR3 nucleotides: TGCGCCAGCAGCACAGCAGGGACAGGGGCTGGCGAGCAGTACTTC.